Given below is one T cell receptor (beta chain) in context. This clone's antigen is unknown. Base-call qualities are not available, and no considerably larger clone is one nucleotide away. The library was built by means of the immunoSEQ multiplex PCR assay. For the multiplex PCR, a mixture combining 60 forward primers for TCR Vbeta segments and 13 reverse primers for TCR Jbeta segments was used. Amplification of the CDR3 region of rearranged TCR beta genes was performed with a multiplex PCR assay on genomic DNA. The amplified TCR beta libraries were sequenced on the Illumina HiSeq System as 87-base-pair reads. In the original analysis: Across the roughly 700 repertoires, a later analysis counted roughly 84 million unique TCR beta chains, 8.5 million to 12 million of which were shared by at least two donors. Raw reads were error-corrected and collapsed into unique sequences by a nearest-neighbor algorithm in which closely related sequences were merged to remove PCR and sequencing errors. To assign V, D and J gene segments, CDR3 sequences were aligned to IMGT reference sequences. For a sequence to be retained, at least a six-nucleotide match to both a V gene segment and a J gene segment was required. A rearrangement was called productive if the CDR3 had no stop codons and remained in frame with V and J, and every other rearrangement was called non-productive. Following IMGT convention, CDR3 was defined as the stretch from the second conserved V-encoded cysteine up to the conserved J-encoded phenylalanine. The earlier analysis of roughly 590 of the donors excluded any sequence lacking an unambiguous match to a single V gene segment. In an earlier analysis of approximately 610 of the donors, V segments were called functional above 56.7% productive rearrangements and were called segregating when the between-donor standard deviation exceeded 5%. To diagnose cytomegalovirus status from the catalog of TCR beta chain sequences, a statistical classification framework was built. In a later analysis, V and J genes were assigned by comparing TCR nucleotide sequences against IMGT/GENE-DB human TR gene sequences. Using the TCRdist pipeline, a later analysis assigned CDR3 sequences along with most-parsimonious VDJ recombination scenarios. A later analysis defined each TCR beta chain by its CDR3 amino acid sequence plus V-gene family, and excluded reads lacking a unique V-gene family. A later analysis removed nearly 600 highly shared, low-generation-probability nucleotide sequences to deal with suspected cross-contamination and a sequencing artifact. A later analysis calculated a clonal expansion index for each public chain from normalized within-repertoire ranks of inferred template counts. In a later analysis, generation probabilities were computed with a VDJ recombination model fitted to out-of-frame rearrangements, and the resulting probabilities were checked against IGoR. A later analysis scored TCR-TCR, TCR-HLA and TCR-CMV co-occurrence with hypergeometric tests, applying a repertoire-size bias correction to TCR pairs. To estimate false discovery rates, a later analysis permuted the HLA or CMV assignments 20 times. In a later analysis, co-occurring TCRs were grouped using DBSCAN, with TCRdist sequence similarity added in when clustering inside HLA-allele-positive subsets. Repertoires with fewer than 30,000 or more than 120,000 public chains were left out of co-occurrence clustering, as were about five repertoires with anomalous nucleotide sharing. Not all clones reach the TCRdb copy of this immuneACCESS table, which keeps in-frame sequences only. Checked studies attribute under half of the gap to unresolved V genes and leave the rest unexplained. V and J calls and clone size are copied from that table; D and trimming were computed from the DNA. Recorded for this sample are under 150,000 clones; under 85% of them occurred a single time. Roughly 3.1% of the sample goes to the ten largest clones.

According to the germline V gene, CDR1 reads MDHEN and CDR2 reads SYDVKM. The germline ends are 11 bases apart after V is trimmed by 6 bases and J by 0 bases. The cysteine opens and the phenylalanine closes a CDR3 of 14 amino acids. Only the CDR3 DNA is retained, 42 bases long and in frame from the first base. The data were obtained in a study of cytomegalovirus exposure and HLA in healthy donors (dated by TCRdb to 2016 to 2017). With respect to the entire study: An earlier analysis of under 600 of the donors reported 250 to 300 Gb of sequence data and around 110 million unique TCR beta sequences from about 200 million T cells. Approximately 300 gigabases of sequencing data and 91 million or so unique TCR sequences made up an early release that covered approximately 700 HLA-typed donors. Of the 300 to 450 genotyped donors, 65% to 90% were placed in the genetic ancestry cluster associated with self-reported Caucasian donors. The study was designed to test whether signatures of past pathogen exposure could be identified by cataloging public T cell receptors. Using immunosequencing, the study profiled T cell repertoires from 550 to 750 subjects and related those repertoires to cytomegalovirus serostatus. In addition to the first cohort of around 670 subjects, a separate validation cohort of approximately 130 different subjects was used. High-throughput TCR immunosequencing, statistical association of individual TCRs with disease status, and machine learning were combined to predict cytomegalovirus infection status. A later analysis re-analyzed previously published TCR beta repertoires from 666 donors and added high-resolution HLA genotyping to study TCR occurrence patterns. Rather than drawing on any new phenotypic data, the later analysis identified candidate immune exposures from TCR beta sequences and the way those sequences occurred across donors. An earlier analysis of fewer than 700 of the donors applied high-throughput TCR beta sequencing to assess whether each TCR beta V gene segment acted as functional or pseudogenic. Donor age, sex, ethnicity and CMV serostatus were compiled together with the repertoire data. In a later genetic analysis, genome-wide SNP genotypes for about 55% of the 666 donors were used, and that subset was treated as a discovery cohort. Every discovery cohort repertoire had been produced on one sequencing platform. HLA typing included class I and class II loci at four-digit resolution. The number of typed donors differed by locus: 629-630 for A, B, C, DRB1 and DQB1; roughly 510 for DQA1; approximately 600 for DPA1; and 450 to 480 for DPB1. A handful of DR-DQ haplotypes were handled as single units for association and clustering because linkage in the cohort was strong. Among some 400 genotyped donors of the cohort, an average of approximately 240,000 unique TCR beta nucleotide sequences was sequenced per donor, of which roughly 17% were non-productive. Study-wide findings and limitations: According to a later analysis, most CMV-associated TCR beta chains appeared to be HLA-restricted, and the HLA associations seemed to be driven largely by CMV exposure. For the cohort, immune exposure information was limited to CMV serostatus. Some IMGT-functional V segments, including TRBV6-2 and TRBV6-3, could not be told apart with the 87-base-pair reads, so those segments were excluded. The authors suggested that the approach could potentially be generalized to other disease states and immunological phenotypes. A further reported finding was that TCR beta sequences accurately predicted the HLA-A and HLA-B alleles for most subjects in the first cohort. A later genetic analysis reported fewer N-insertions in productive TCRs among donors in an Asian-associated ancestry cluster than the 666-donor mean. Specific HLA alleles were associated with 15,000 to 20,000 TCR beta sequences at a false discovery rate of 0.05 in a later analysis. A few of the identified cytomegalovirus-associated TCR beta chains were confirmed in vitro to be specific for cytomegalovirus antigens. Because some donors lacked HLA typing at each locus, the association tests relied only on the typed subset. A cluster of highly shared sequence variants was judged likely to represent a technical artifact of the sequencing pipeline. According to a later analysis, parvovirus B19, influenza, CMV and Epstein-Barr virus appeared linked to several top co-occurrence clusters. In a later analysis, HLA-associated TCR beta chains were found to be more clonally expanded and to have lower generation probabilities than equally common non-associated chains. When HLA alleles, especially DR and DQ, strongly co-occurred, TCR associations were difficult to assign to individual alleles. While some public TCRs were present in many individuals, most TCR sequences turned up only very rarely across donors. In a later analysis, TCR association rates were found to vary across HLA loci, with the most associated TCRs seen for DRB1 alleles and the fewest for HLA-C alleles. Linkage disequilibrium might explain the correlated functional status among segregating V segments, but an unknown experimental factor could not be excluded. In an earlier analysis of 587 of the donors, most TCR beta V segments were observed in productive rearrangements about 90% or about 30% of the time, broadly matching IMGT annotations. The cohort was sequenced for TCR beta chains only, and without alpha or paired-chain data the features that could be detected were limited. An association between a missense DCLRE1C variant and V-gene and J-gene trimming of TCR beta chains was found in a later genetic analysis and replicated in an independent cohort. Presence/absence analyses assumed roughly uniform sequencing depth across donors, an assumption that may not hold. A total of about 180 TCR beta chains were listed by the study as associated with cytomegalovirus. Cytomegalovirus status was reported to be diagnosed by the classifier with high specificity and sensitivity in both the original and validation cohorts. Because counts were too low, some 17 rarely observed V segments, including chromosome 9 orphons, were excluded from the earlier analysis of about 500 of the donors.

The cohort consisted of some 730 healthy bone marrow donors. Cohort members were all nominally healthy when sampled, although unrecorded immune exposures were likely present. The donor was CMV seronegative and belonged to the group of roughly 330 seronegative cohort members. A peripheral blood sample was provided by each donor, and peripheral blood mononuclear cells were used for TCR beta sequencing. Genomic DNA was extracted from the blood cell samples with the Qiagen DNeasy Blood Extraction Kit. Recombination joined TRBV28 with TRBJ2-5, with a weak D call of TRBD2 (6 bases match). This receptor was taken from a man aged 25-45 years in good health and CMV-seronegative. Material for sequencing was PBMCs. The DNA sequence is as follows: TGTGCCAGCAGACCCCGACTAGACCAAGAGACCCAGTACTTC. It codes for CASRPRLDQETQYF.